The present T cell receptor (beta chain) was sequenced within a study of T cell repertoires in aging, cancer and after chemotherapy. Study findings and constraints: Loss of evenness, beyond lost richness, contributed to age-related TCR diversity decline in cancer patients. In each cancer cohort, median generation probability increased across chemotherapy, suggesting thymic output rebounded.

The template was genomic DNA from peripheral blood, not RNA. This clonotype is judged medium-sized. Its antigen remains unknown. Germline V lookup: CDR1 ENHRY, CDR2 SYGVKD. This CDR3 has 14 residues. V lost 8 bases to trimming and J lost 4 bases; unmatched junction nucleotides: 7. Rearranged V-D-J TRB sequences were amplified with a mixed TRB-A/B primer pool. MiXCR, run by TCRdb on the multiplex PCR reads, gives a single entry per CDR3 protein. The top ten hold 80% of the sample, which has approximately 340 distinct CDR3 sequences, roughly a quarter seen once. This TCR was sampled from a human donor with a blood cancer. Sequencing was done on a sample of blood. This rearrangement joins TRBV10-3 to TRBJ2-1; 8 nucleotides line up with TRBD2. CDR3 DNA: TGTGCCATCTGCCCTAGCGGGCTATACAATGAGCAGTTCTTC. It codes for CAICPSGLYNEQFF.